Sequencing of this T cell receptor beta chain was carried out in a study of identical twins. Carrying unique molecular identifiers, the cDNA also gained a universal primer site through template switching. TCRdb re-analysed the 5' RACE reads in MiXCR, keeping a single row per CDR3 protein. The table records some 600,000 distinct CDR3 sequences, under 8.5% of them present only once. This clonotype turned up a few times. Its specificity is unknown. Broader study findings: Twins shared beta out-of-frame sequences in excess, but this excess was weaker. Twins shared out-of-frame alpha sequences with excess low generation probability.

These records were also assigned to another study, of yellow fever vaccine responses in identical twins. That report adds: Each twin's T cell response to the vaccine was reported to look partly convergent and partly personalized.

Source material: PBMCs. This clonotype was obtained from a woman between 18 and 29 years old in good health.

The CDR3 region is CASSRVPGEQYV. Written as DNA, the CDR3 is TGTGCCAGCAGCCGGGTCCCGGGCGAGCAGTACGTC. V and J are TRBV7-9 and TRBJ2-7; D ambiguous. Germline CDR1 is SEHNR and CDR2 is FQNEAQ (reference sequence). Trimming removed 5 bases at V and 6 bases at J, with 11 bases between. The CDR3 length is 12 residues.